This passage covers 15 T cell receptor beta chains from one sample sequenced in a study of T cells in Graves' hyperthyroidism and ophthalmopathy. Amplified TCR beta CDR3 regions came from RNA transcripts. Researchers ran a first-round RT-PCR on the TCR CDR3 using the HTBI primer set. In TCRdb, the multiplex PCR reads were re-called with MiXCR into one record per CDR3 protein. The data contain 350,000 or so distinct CDR3 sequences, 15% to 20% of them singletons. Sequenced input: blood. All receptors come from a woman younger than 45 with Graves' hyperthyroidism that later progressed to Graves' ophthalmopathy.

Written as DNA, the CDR3 is TGTGCCAGCAGCTTCGGCAACCGCTACGAGCAGTACTTC. Its protein is CASSFGNRYEQYF. The genes are TRBV7-9 and TRBJ2-7; the D is unclear. The CDR3 loop spans 13 amino acids. The ends were cut back, 3 bases at V and 3 bases at J, with 9 bases in the middle. Germline-derived CDR1 and CDR2 are SEHNR and FQNEAQ (reference sequence).

This chain joins TRBV10-3 and TRBJ2-7; possible D gene TRBD1, 5 bases. The germline CDR1 and CDR2 sequences are ENHRY and SYGVKD. Trimming stripped 6 bases from V and 5 bases from J, with 14 bases between. The CDR3 is 13 amino acids. The CDR3 nucleotides are TGTGCCATCAGCCCCAGGGCCGGTAACGAGCAGTACGTC. Translation gives CAISPRAGNEQYV.

The chain is built from TRBV14 and TRBJ1-6; TRBD1 is a possible D gene (6 bases). Germline values: CDR1 SGHDN, CDR2 FVKESK. This CDR3 comprises 21 residues. Trimming pared 4 bases from V and 1 base from J, leaving 26 bases between. The CDR3 DNA follows: TGTGCCAGCAGCCTCCCGCCGGATCAGGGGATCCTGAGGTCCTATAATTCACCCCTCCACTTT. Its translation: CASSLPPDQGILRSYNSPLHF.

The chain combines TRBV4-1 with TRBJ1-1; D not certain. V was shortened by 0 bases and J by 3 bases, with 23 bases between the two germline ends. This CDR3 is 19 amino acids long. Looked up from germline, CDR1 is MGHRA and CDR2 is YSYEKL. In DNA form, the CDR3 reads TGCGCCAGCAGCCAAGATCTATTCGGCTTGGGCGGAAGATACACTGAAGCTTTCTTT. It translates to CASSQDLFGLGGRYTEAFF.

This clonotype was seen at least ten times. The chain recombines TRBV3-1 with TRBJ2-5, with TRBD2 identical over 7 bases. The CDR3 totals 16 residues. With 4 bases clipped from V and 0 bases from J, the junction kept 8 bases outside the gene matches. Germline V CDR1 and CDR2: LGHDT, YNNKEL (reference sequence). CDR3 sequence (DNA): TGTGCCAGCAGCCCCGGACTAGGAGCATACCAAGAGACCCAGTACTTC. Translated, it gives CASSPGLGAYQETQYF.

This chain uses TRBV19 with TRBJ1-4; no firm D call. There are 15 residues in the CDR3. V gave up 3 bases and J gave up 1 base, with 9 bases separating them. Germline V lookup: CDR1 LNHDA, CDR2 SQIVND (reference sequence). The CDR3 coding sequence is TGTGCCAGTAGTATGAAGGGAGGAACTAATGAAAAACTGTTTTTT. Translating gives CASSMKGGTNEKLFF.

J is TRBJ2-2 and V is TRBV28; the match to TRBD1 covers 10 bases. The V segment lost 6 bases and the J segment 4 bases; nucleotides outside the gene matches: 5. The germline V gene encodes CDR1 MDHEN and CDR2 SYDVKM. The CDR3 is made up of 15 amino acids. CDR3 bases: TGTGCCAGCAGCCCCCGGGACAGGGGCACCGGGGAGCTGTTTTTT. Translation: CASSPRDRGTGELFF.

This clonotype was seen ten or more times. This sequence joins TRBV7-8 and TRBJ2-1; D may be TRBD1 or TRBD2 (6 bases each). V lost 5 bases and J lost 11, with 13 bases in between. Germline-derived CDR1 and CDR2 are SGHVS and FQNEAQ. This CDR3 contains 12 residues. The CDR3 nucleotides are TGTGCCAGCAGCCTAGGAGGGGGTCAGCAGTTCTTC. Its protein product is CASSLGGGQQFF. Full variable domain (missing parts from reference TRBV7-8 and TRBJ2-1): GAGVSQSPRYKVAKRGQDVALRCDPISGHVSLFWYQQALGQGPEFLTYFQNEAQLDKSGLPSDRFFAERPEGSVSTLKIQRTQQEDSAVYLCASSLGGGQQFFGPGTRLTVL.

This clonotype was seen repeatedly, ten times or more. V gene TRBV3-1 combines with J gene TRBJ2-3; D gene unclear. The CDR3 has 15 amino acids. V lost 5 bases and J 0 bases, leaving 12 bases between the germline ends. Germline CDR1 and CDR2: LGHDT and YNNKEL (reference sequence). This CDR3 is CASSLRISSTDTQYF. The CDR3 region has the DNA TGTGCCAGCAGCTTACGGATTTCTAGCACAGATACGCAGTATTTT.

Ten or more counts support this clonotype. The chain is built from TRBV27 and TRBJ2-3, with a tentative D call TRBD1 (5 bases). Trimming took 7 bases from V and 2 from J, leaving 13 bases between them. Germline V lookup: CDR1 MNHEY, CDR2 SMNVEV (reference sequence). This CDR3 comprises 14 residues. CDR3 in DNA: TGTGCCAGCAAGTTAGGGGCTTTCACAGATACGCAGTATTTT. Protein product: CASKLGAFTDTQYF.

The chain couples TRBV20-1 to TRBJ2-7, with 8 bases identical to TRBD2. The CDR3 extends over 13 amino acids. Germline lookup yields CDR1 DFQATT and CDR2 SNEGSKA (reference sequence). V lost 6 bases and J lost 4; bases outside the gene matches: 8. CDR3 sequence (DNA): TGCAGTGCACATGGGGGACTAGGTTACGAGCAGTACTTC. Residues: CSAHGGLGYEQYF.

This clonotype was seen many times. This chain uses TRBV7-8 with TRBJ1-2; no firm D call. Germline CDR1 reads SGHVS; CDR2 reads FQNEAQ. Trimming removed 5 bases at V and 6 bases at J, with 10 bases between. The CDR3 is made up of 12 amino acids. This CDR3 reads CASSKGNDGYTF. The CDR3 coding sequence is TGTGCCAGCAGCAAAGGAAACGATGGCTACACCTTC.

The rearrangement links TRBV4-2 to TRBJ1-1, with D hard to call. The CDR3 length is 15 residues. Germline V gene data show CDR1 as LGHNA and CDR2 as YNFKEQ. With 1 base removed from V and 5 bases from J, the gap between germline ends came to 14 bases. Written as DNA, the CDR3 is TGTGCCAGCAGCCAAGTGGTTCCCTCGGGGACTGAAGCTTTCTTT. As protein: CASSQVVPSGTEAFF.

V and J are TRBV7-8 and TRBJ2-6; 10 bases are a match to TRBD2. The germline V gene encodes CDR1 SGHVS and CDR2 FQNEAQ. This CDR3 is 18 amino acids long. J gave up 1 base and V 4 bases, and 7 bases lay outside the gene matches. The CDR3 region is CASSSVAGGLSGANVLTF. The CDR3, as DNA: TGTGCCAGCAGCTCCGTAGCGGGGGGATTATCTGGGGCCAACGTCCTGACTTTC.

In this sample, this clonotype turned up many times. In DNA form, the CDR3 reads TGTGCCAGCAGAAGAACCGGGACCTTAAAGCCCTACGAGCAGTACTTC. The encoded protein is CASRRTGTLKPYEQYF. This chain connects TRBV2 to TRBJ2-7, with D perhaps assigned TRBD1 or TRBD2 (5 bases each). The V gene's germline CDR1 is SNHLY and CDR2 FYNNEI. The V and J ends lost 6 bases and 2 bases respectively, with 20 bases between them. This CDR3 has 16 residues.